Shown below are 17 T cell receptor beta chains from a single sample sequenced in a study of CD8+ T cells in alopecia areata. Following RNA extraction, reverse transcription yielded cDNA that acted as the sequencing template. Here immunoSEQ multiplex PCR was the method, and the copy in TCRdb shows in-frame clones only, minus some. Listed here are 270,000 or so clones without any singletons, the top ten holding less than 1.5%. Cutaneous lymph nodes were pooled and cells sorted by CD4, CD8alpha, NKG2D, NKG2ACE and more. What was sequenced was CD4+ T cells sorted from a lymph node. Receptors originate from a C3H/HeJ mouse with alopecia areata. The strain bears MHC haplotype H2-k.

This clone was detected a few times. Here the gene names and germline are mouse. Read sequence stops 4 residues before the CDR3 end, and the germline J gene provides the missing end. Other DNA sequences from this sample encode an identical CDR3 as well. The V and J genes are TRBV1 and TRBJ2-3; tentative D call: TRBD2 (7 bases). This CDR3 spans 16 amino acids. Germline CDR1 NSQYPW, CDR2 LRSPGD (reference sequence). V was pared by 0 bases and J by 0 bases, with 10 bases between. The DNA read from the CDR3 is TGCACCTGCAGTGCAGATGGGGGGCCTAGTGCAGAA. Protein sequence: CTCSADGGPSAE. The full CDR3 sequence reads CTCSADGGPSAETLYF.

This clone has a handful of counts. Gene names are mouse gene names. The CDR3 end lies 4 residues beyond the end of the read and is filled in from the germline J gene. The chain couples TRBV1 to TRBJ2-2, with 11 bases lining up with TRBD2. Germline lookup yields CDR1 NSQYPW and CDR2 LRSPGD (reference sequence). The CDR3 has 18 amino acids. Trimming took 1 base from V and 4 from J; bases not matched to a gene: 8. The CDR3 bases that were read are TGCACCTGCAGTGCAGGGGGACTGGGGGTGCGGGGCACCGGG. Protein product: CTCSAGGLGVRGTG. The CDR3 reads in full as CTCSAGGLGVRGTGQLYF.

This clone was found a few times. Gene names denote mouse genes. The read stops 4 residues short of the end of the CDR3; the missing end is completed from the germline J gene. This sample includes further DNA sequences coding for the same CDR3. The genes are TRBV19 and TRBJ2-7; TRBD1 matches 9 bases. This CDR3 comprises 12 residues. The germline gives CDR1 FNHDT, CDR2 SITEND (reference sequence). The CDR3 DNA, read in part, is TGTGCCAGCAAGACAGGGGGGTAT. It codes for CASKTGGY. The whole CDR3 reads CASKTGGYEQYF.

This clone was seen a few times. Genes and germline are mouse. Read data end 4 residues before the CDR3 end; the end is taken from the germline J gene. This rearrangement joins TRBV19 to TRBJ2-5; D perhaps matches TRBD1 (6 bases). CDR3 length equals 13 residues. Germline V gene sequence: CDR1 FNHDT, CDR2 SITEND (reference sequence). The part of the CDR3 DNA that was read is TGTGCCAGCAGTATGGACAGCCGGGAC. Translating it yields CASSMDSRD. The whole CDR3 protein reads CASSMDSRDTQYF.

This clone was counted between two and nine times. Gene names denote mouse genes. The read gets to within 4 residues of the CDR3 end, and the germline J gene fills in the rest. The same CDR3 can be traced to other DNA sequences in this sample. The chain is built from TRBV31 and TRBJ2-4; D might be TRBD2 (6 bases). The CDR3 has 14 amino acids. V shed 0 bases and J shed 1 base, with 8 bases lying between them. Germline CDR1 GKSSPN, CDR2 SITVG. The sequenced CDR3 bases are TGTGCCTGGAGTCTAGCTGGGGGTCAAAAC. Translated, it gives CAWSLAGGQN. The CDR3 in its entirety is CAWSLAGGQNTLYF.

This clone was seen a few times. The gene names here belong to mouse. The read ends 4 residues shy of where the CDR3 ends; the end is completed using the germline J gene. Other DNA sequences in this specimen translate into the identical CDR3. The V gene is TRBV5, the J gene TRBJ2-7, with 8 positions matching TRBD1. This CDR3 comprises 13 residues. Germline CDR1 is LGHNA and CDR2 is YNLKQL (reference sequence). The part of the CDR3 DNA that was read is TGTGCCAGCAGCCAAGCAGGGGGCGAT. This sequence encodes CASSQAGGD. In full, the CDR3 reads CASSQAGGDEQYF.

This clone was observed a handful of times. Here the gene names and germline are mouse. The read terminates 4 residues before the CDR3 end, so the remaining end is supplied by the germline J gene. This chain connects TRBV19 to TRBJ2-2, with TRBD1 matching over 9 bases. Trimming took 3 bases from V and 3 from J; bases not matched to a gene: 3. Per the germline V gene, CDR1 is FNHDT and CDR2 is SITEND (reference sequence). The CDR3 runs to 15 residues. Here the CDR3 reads CASSSRTGDTGQLYF. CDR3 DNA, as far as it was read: TGTGCCAGCAGTAGCCGGACAGGGGACACCGGG.

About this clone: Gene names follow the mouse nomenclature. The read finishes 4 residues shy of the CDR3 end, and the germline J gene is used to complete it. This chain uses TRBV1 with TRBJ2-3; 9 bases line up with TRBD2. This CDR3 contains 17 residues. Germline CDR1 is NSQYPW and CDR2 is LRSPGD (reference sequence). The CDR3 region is CTCSADSWGGAGETLYF. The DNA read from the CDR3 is TGCACCTGCAGTGCAGATAGTTGGGGGGGCGCCGGAGAA. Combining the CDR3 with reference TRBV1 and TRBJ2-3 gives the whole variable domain VTLLEQNPRWRLVPRGQAVNLRCILKNSQYPWMSWYQQDLQKQLQWLFTLRSPGDKEVKSLPGADYLATRVTDTELRLQVANMSQGRTLYCTCSADSWGGAGETLYFGSGTRLTVL.

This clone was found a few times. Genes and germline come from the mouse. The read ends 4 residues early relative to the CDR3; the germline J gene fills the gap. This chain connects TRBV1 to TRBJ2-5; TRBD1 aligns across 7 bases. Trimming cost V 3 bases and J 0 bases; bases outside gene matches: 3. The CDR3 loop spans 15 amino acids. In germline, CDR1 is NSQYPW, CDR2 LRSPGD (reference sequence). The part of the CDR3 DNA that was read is TGCACCTGCAGTGCGCTGGGACAGAACCAAGAC. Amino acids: CTCSALGQNQD. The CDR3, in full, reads CTCSALGQNQDTQYF.

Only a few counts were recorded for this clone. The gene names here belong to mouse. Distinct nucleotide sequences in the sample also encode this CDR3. The DNA read from the CDR3 is TGTGCCAGCAGTGAACAGACCTATAATTCGCCC. Amino acids: CASSEQTYNSP. In full, the CDR3 reads CASSEQTYNSPLYF. The chain employs TRBV13-1 and TRBJ1-6; D gene unclear. The missing CDR3 end, 3 residues past where the read stops, is filled in from the germline J gene. TRBJ1-6 is noted as an ORF with a role that remains uncertain. This CDR3 comprises 14 residues. V was clipped by 2 bases and J by 2 bases, with 5 bases between them. Per the germline V gene, CDR1 is NSHNY and CDR2 is SYGAGN.

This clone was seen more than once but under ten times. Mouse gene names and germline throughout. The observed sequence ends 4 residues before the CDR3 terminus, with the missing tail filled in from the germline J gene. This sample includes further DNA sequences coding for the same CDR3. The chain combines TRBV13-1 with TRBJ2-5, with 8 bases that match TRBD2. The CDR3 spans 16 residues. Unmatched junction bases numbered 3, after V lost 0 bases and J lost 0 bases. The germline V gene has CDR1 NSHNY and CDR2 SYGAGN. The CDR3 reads CASSDAWGGNQDTQYF. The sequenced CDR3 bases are TGTGCCAGCAGTGATGCATGGGGGGGAAACCAAGAC.

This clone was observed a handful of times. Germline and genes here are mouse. CDR3 DNA (partial): TGCACCTGCAGTGCCCGGACAGGGGGCAATTCGCCC. Translating gives CTCSARTGGNSP. The whole CDR3 sequence reads CTCSARTGGNSPLYF. V and J are TRBV1 and TRBJ1-6; 11 positions match TRBD1. Read coverage stops 3 residues before the CDR3 terminus; the germline J gene supplies the remainder. TRBJ1-6 is given ORF status, its function remaining uncertain. Germline CDR1 NSQYPW, CDR2 LRSPGD (reference sequence). Trimming removed 3 bases from V and 7 bases from J; junction bases left unmatched: 2. The CDR3 consists of 15 residues.

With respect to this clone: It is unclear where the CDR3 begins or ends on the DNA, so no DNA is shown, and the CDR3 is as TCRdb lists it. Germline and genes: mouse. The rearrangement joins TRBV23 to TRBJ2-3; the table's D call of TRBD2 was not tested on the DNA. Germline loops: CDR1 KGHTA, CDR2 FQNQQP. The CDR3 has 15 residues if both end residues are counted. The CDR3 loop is CAPAASWGDAETLYF.

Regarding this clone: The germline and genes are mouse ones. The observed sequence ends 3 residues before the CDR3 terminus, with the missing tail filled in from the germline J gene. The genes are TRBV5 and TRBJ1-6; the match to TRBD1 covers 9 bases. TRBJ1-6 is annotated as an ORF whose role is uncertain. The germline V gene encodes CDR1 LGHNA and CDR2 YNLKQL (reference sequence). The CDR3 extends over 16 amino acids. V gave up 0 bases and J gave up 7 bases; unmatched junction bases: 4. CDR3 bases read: TGTGCCAGCAGCCAAGAAACAGGGGGCTGGAATTCGCCC. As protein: CASSQETGGWNSP. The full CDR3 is CASSQETGGWNSPLYF.

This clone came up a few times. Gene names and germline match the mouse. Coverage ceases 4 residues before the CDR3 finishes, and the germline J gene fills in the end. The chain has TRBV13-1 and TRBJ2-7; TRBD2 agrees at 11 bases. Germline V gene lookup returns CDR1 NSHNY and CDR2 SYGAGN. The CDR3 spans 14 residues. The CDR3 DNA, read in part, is TGTGCCAGCAGTGCCAGACTGGGGGGGTAT. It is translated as CASSARLGGY. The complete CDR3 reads CASSARLGGYEQYF.

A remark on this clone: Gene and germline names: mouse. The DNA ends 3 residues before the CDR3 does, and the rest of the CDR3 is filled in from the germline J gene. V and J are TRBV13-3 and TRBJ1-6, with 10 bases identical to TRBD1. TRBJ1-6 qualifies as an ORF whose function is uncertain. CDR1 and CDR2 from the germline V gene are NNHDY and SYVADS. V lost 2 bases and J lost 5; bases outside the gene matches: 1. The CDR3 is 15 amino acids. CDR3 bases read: TGTGCCAGCAGTGAAGACAGGGGGCATAATTCGCCC. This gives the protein CASSEDRGHNSP. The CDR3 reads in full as CASSEDRGHNSPLYF.

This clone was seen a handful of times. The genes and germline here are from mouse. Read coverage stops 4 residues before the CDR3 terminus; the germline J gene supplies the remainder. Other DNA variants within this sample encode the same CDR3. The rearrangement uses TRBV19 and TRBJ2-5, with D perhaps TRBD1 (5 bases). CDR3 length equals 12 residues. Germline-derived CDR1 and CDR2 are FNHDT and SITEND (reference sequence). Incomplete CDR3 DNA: TGTGCCAGCAGTATAAACAGGGAC. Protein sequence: CASSINRD. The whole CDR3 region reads CASSINRDTQYF.